This T cell receptor beta chain derives from a study of blood T cells in healthy people across ages. On this clonotype itself: At one of its ends the junction is not consistent with the germline gene, which may arise from a read error.

Primers used in a second PCR of about 7 to 12 cycles were a sample-barcoded 5' primer and a J-beta primer mix. From the 5' RACE reads, TCRdb called clonotypes with MiXCR, one entry per CDR3 protein. The table lists about 750,000 distinct CDR3 sequences, around half of them singletons. The receptor was isolated from a man older than 75 in good health. The sequenced sample consisted of blood.

Written as DNA, the CDR3 is TGTGCCTGCAGTTTTAGGGACAGGGCTGGCGGCTACACCTTC. Amino acids: CACSFRDRAGGYTF. The rearrangement uses TRBV6-5 and TRBJ1-2; 9 nucleotides match TRBD1. Germline CDR1 reads MNHEY; CDR2 reads SVGAGI. The CDR3 has 14 amino acids.